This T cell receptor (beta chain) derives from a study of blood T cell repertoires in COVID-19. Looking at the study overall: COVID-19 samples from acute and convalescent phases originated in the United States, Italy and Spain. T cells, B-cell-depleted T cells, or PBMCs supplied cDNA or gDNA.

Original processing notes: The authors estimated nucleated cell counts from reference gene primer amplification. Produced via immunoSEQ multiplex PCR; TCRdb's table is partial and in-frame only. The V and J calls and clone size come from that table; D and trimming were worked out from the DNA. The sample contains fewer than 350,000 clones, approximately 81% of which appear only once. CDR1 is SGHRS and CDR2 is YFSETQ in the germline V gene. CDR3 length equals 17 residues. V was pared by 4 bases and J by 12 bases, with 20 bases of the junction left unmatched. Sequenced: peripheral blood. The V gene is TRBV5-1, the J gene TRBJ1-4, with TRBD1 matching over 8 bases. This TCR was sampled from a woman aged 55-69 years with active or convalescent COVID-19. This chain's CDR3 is CASSNRDRSGGNLELFF. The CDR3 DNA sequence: TGCGCCAGCAGCAACCGGGACAGGAGCGGGGGGAATTTGGAACTGTTTTTT.